The 27 T cell receptor beta chains presented below share a single source sample, sequenced in a study of identical twins. TCRdb processed the 5' RACE reads anew with MiXCR; each CDR3 protein has one entry. The sample gives hundreds of thousands of distinct CDR3 sequences, around 20% of which show up once; over 4% is in the top ten. These data were likewise used in another study, on T cells expressing NK-cell markers.

Sequenced sample: PBMCs. Receptor source: a woman between 18 and 30 years old in good health.

This clonotype was detected only a few times. The chain has TRBV20-1 and TRBJ2-1, with TRBD2 identical over 8 bases. Germline V gene lookup returns CDR1 DFQATT and CDR2 SNEGSKA (reference sequence). The CDR3 consists of 13 residues. The junction had 1 base not matched to a gene; V was cut back by 0 bases and J by 6 bases. The DNA of the CDR3 is TGCAGTGCTAGAGACGGGGGGGGCAATGAGCAGTTCTTC. Residues: CSARDGGGNEQFF.

This clonotype has more than one count but fewer than ten. The genes are TRBV6-1 and TRBJ1-5; perhaps TRBD1 as D (5 bases). Trimming removed 7 bases at V and 6 bases at J, with 13 bases between. The CDR3 loop spans 13 amino acids. Germline loops: CDR1 MNHNS, CDR2 SASEGT. CDR3 nucleotide sequence: TGTGCCAGCAATCCGAGTCAGGGTCAGCCCCAGCATTTT. Protein sequence: CASNPSQGQPQHF.

The chain uses TRBV5-1 and TRBJ1-2; the D is unclear. In germline, CDR1 is SGHRS, CDR2 YFSETQ. Trimming took off 0 bases at V and 5 bases at J, with 8 bases between the two ends. The CDR3 extends over 13 amino acids. The CDR3 DNA reads TGCGCCAGCAGCTTGGATCAGCATTATGGCTACACCTTC. It translates to CASSLDQHYGYTF.

The J gene is TRBJ2-1, the V gene TRBV2; 13 bases line up with TRBD2. Germline CDR1 SNHLY, CDR2 FYNNEI. The CDR3 length is 17 residues. J gave up 0 bases and V 3 bases, and 2 bases lay outside the gene matches. The CDR3 here is CASSDTSGRASYNEQFF. CDR3 DNA: TGTGCCAGCAGTGACACTAGCGGGAGGGCCTCCTACAATGAGCAGTTCTTC.

J is TRBJ2-7 and V is TRBV3-1, with no clear D. V was pared by 3 bases and J by 4 bases, with 10 bases between. The CDR3 contains 13 residues. CDR1 is LGHDT, CDR2 YNNKEL, per germline (reference sequence). CDR3 amino acids: CASSHVSGYEQYF. The DNA for the CDR3 is TGTGCCAGCAGCCATGTAAGTGGGTACGAGCAGTACTTC.

This clonotype turned up a few times. The rearrangement joins TRBV24-1 to TRBJ2-1, with a tentative D call TRBD1 (6 bases). This CDR3 is built from 16 residues. Per the germline V gene, CDR1 is KGHDR and CDR2 is SFDVKD. With 2 bases removed from V and 1 base from J, the gap between germline ends came to 11 bases. CDR3 sequence reads: CATSDSGRGSYNEQFF. The CDR3 region has the DNA TGTGCCACCAGTGATTCCGGCAGGGGTTCCTACAATGAGCAGTTCTTC.

This sequence joins TRBV20-1 and TRBJ2-1, with 9 bases identical to TRBD2. Germline V gene lookup returns CDR1 DFQATT and CDR2 SNEGSKA (reference sequence). This CDR3 has 15 residues. With 5 bases clipped from V and 6 bases from J, the junction kept 11 bases outside the gene matches. The CDR3 loop is CSAFSGSGGRNEQFF. CDR3 DNA sequence: TGCAGTGCTTTCTCAGGTAGCGGGGGTCGCAATGAGCAGTTCTTC.

This chain's CDR3 is CASSHGEHNEQFF. CDR3 nucleotide sequence: TGTGCCAGCAGCCACGGCGAGCACAATGAGCAGTTCTTC. The gene calls are TRBV7-9 and TRBJ2-1; the D is unclear. The CDR3 is made up of 13 amino acids. Germline assignment: CDR1 SEHNR and CDR2 FQNEAQ (reference sequence). Trimming left V 5 bases short and J 5 bases short, with 10 bases between.

This clonotype was found a few times. The rearrangement joins TRBV20-1 to TRBJ2-1; 9 positions match TRBD2. Germline CDR1 DFQATT, CDR2 SNEGSKA (reference sequence). The CDR3 contains 12 residues. V shed 8 bases and J 7 bases; nucleotides not matched to a gene: 6. CDR3 in amino acids: CSYSGGPNEQFF. The CDR3 DNA reads TGCAGTTATAGCGGGGGACCTAATGAGCAGTTCTTC.

The chain links TRBV12-3 or TRBV12-4 to TRBJ2-1; D not certain. Trimming took off 6 bases at V and 0 bases at J, with 12 bases between the two ends. The CDR3 loop spans 15 amino acids. In DNA, the CDR3 is TGTGCCAGCAGACCCAAAGGACCCTCCTACAATGAGCAGTTCTTC. As protein: CASRPKGPSYNEQFF.

This clonotype was observed a handful of times. V and J are TRBV10-3 and TRBJ1-1; no clear D gene. CDR1 is ENHRY and CDR2 is SYGVKD in the germline V gene. This CDR3 is built from 13 residues. Trimming cost V 7 bases and J 4 bases, with 13 bases left between them. The CDR3 loop reads CAIMEGFGTEAFF. In DNA, the CDR3 is TGTGCCATCATGGAGGGTTTTGGCACTGAAGCTTTCTTT.

This clonotype was seen a handful of times. The CDR3 DNA reads TGCAGTGCAACGGCAGCGGGGTGGCTCTACAATGAGCAGTTCTTC. Residues: CSATAAGWLYNEQFF. This chain links TRBV20-1 with TRBJ2-1, with 7 bases identical to TRBD2. V gave up 6 bases and J gave up 3 bases; unmatched junction bases: 11. The CDR3 has 15 residues. Germline assignment: CDR1 DFQATT and CDR2 SNEGSKA (reference sequence).

V gene TRBV6-4 combines with J gene TRBJ2-3; 9 positions match TRBD2. The ends lost 2 bases at V and 5 bases at J; junction bases unmatched: 5. The CDR3 extends over 15 amino acids. The germline CDR1 and CDR2 sequences are MRHNA and SNTAGT. The CDR3 coding sequence is TGTGCCAGCAGTGACGTAGCGGGAGAGGGAGATACGCAGTATTTT. It is translated as CASSDVAGEGDTQYF.

This clonotype showed up just a few times. The rearrangement links TRBV5-5 to TRBJ2-1, with no clear D. The CDR3 runs to 12 residues. Trimming removed 6 bases from V and 5 bases from J, with 9 bases in between. CDR1 and CDR2 from the germline V gene are SGHKS and YYEKEE (reference sequence). The CDR3 region has the DNA TGTGCCAGCACCCTGATAGACAATGAGCAGTTCTTC. The encoded protein is CASTLIDNEQFF.

The rearrangement links TRBV29-1 to TRBJ2-3; 9 nucleotides line up with TRBD2. The germline CDR1 and CDR2 sequences are SQVTM and ANQGSEA. The V segment lost 7 bases and the J segment 0 bases; nucleotides outside the gene matches: 5. This CDR3 has 14 amino acids. Here the CDR3 reads CSGTTSGSTDTQYF. DNA for the CDR3: TGCAGCGGTACCACTAGCGGGAGCACAGATACGCAGTATTTT.

V usage is TRBV29-1 and J usage is TRBJ2-3; D perhaps matches TRBD2 (7 bases). Germline V lookup: CDR1 SQVTM, CDR2 ANQGSEA. This CDR3 region has 16 residues. V was shortened by 7 bases and J by 4 bases, with 24 bases between the two germline ends. This CDR3 is CSAIRGGDTSADTQYF. The CDR3 region has the DNA TGCAGCGCTATCCGGGGAGGGGACACTTCGGCAGATACGCAGTATTTT.

This clonotype has ten or more counts. The V call is TRBV7-9, the J call TRBJ2-7; D possibly matches TRBD1 or TRBD2 (5 bases each). The CDR3 is 14 amino acids. The V end lost 3 bases, the J end lost 3 bases, and 12 bases lay between the germline ends. Germline V gene sequence: CDR1 SEHNR, CDR2 FQNEAQ (reference sequence). CDR3 nucleotides: TGTGCCAGCAGCTTCCGGGACCAATACTACGAGCAGTACTTC. Amino acid sequence: CASSFRDQYYEQYF. Based on the CDR3 plus reference TRBV7-9 and TRBJ2-7, the full variable domain is DTGVSQNPRHKITKRGQNVTFRCDPISEHNRLYWYRQTLGQGPEFLTYFQNEAQLEKSRLLSDRFSAERPKGSFSTLEIQRTEQGDSAMYLCASSFRDQYYEQYFGPGTRLTVT.

The genes are TRBV28 and TRBJ2-1; 9 bases are shared with TRBD1. CDR1 is MDHEN, CDR2 SYDVKM, per germline. This CDR3 contains 16 residues. Trimming took 3 bases from V and 3 from J; bases not matched to a gene: 6. The chain's CDR3 is CASSLNSGQGYNEQFF. For the CDR3, the DNA is TGTGCCAGCAGTTTGAACTCGGGACAGGGCTACAATGAGCAGTTCTTC. Variable domain in full (rest from reference TRBV28 and TRBJ2-1): DVKVTQSSRYLVKRTGEKVFLECVQDMDHENMFWYRQDPGLGLRLIYFSYDVKMKEKGDIPEGYSVSREKKERFSLILESASTNQTSMYLCASSLNSGQGYNEQFFGPGTRLTVL.

This clonotype appeared a few times. The J gene is TRBJ1-6, the V gene TRBV6-5; 8 nucleotides align to TRBD1. This CDR3 region has 14 residues. The V gene end was trimmed by 5 bases and the J gene end by 4 bases; junction bases not matched to a gene: 1. Germline V CDR1 and CDR2: MNHEY, SVGAGI. The CDR3, as DNA: TGTGCCAGCAGTCACAGGGGGTATAATTCACCCCTCCACTTT. Translation: CASSHRGYNSPLHF.

This CDR3 reads CSARDPGGYTEAFF. The CDR3 bases are TGCAGTGCTAGAGATCCAGGGGGCTACACTGAAGCTTTCTTT. The rearrangement uses TRBV20-1 and TRBJ1-1; TRBD1 matches at 8 bases. Germline loops: CDR1 DFQATT, CDR2 SNEGSKA (reference sequence). The trim removed 0 bases at V and 3 bases at J, leaving 3 bases unmatched. The CDR3 spans 14 residues.

The sample holds a few counts of this clonotype. The CDR3 sequence is CASSADRLNSPLHF. CDR3 coding DNA: TGTGCCAGCAGCGCGGACAGGCTTAATTCACCCCTCCACTTT. The chain combines TRBV9 with TRBJ1-6; TRBD1 aligns across 7 bases. This CDR3 is built from 14 residues. Germline V gives CDR1 SGDLS, CDR2 YYNGEE. The junction had 3 bases not matched to a gene; V was cut back by 3 bases and J by 6 bases.

CDR3 nucleotide sequence: TGTGCCAGCAGCTCCCGATCCCTGACTCGGGAGGGTCGTGGCGAGCAGTTCTTC. This gives the protein CASSSRSLTREGRGEQFF. The chain recombines TRBV11-1 with TRBJ2-1, with 8 bases aligning to TRBD2. In germline, CDR1 is SGHAT, CDR2 FQDESV (reference sequence). This CDR3 has 18 residues. V lost 4 bases to trimming and J lost 10 bases; unmatched junction nucleotides: 21.

This clonotype has just a few counts. V gene TRBV12-3 or TRBV12-4 combines with J gene TRBJ2-3; 13 bases map to TRBD2. Trimming took 3 bases from V and 6 from J; bases not matched to a gene: 3. This CDR3 has 15 residues. CDR3 in DNA: TGTGCCAGCAGTTTTGCGGGACTAGCGGGGGATACGCAGTATTTT. Protein: CASSFAGLAGDTQYF.

The chain is built from TRBV29-1 and TRBJ1-2; tentative D call: TRBD1 (6 bases). The V gene's germline CDR1 is SQVTM and CDR2 ANQGSEA. Trimming took off 7 bases at V and 4 bases at J, with 19 bases between the two ends. This CDR3 has 14 amino acids. The CDR3 DNA reads TGCAGCGCGGGCCCATGGACAGCTAGCTATGGCTACACCTTC. Translated, it gives CSAGPWTASYGYTF.

This chain uses TRBV5-4 with TRBJ1-3, with D maybe TRBD1 (5 bases). The CDR3 has 15 residues. The germline CDR1 and CDR2 sequences are SGHNT and YYREEE (reference sequence). With 1 base removed from V and 2 bases from J, the gap between germline ends came to 10 bases. CDR3 protein: CASSLSDSPGNTIYF. CDR3 coding DNA: TGTGCCAGCAGCTTGAGCGACAGCCCTGGAAACACCATATATTTT.

The rearrangement links TRBV7-8 to TRBJ2-3; 9 bases are a match to TRBD2. The J segment lost 5 bases and the V segment lost 5 bases, leaving 8 bases of the junction unmatched. CDR3 length equals 15 residues. Germline-derived CDR1 and CDR2 are SGHVS and FQNEAQ. The CDR3, as DNA: TGTGCCAGCAGCGATTTAGCGGGAGTGGTAGATACGCAGTATTTT. Translating gives CASSDLAGVVDTQYF.

Only a few counts were recorded for this clonotype. The rearrangement joins TRBV5-6 to TRBJ2-1; D not certain. The CDR3 sequence is 15 residues long. Germline values: CDR1 SGHDT, CDR2 YYEEEE. V dropped 1 base and J dropped 7 bases, with 15 bases sitting between them. CDR3 in DNA: TGTGCCAGCAGCTTGAGTGTCAAGGGTTTTAATGAGCAGTTCTTC. Protein sequence: CASSLSVKGFNEQFF. Full variable domain (rest looked up from reference TRBV5-6 and TRBJ2-1): DAGVTQSPTHLIKTRGQQVTLRCSPKSGHDTVSWYQQALGQGPQFIFQYYEEEERQRGNFPDRFSGHQFPNYSSELNVNALLLGDSALYLCASSLSVKGFNEQFFGPGTRLTVL.